Sequencing of this T cell receptor (beta chain) was carried out in a study of CD4+ T cells in melanoma. Profiling relied on immunoSEQ multiplex PCR, and the TCRdb table lists in-frame clones only, not all of them. The sample yields 10,000 to 12,000 clones, around 64% seen once. CDR1 and CDR2 from the germline V gene are SNHLY and FYNNEI. This CDR3 region has 14 residues. The specimen sequenced was cells from a culture (not recorded whether cultured in vitro). This TCR derives from a human donor with melanoma. V is TRBV2 and J is TRBJ2-2, with 8 bases fitting TRBD1. The J call may be incorrect, as the DNA end agrees better with TRBJ1-3. The CDR3, as DNA: TGTGCCAGCAGAGGGACAGGTGGTGGAAACACCATATATTTT. Its protein product is CASRGTGGGNTIYF.